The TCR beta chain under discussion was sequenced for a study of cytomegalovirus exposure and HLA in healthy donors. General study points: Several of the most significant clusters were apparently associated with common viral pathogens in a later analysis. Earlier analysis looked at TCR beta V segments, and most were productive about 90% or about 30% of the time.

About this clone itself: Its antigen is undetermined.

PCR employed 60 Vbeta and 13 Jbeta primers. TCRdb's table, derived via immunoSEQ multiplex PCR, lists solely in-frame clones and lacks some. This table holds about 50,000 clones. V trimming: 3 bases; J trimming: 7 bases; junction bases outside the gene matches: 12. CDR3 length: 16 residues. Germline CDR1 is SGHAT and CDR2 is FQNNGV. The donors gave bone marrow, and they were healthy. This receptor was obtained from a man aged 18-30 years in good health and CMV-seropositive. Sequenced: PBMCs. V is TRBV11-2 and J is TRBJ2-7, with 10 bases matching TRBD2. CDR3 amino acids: CASSFLSGRTFGEQYF. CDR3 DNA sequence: TGTGCCAGCAGCTTCCTTAGCGGGAGGACTTTCGGGGAGCAGTACTTC.